The clone carrying this TCR beta chain has a handful of counts. This sample was included in a study of blood T cell repertoires in COVID-19. The V gene's germline CDR1 is GTSNPN and CDR2 SVGIG (reference sequence). The ends were cut back, 0 bases at V and 6 bases at J, with 15 bases in the middle. The CDR3 totals 15 residues. Measured with immunoSEQ multiplex PCR; TCRdb has only the in-frame clones, and not every one. The profile covers over 35,000 clones, with around 80% appearing a single time and 2% taken by the ten largest. The TCR comes from a man in his sixties with active COVID-19. This chain connects TRBV30 to TRBJ1-5; tentative D call: TRBD1 (5 bases). Sequencing was carried out using peripheral blood. Here the CDR3 DNA reads TGTGCCTGGAGTGTAGGTCGCCAGGGTAGTCAGCCCCAGCATTTT. This encodes CAWSVGRQGSQPQHF.